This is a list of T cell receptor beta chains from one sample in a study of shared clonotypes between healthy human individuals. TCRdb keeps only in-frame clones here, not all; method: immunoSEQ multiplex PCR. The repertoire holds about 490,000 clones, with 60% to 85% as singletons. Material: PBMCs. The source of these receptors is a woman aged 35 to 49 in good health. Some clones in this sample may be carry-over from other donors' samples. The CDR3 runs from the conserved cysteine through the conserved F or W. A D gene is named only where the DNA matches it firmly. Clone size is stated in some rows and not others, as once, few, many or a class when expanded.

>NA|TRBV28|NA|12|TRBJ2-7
TGTGCCAGCCAGAGGACAGTTGGAGAGCAGTACTTC
CASQRTVGEQYF
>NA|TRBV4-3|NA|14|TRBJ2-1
TGCGCCAGCAGCCACCAGGGGAGGGGCAATGAGCAGTTCTTC
CASSHQGRGNEQFF
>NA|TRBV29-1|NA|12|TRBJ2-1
TGCAGCGTTGGACAGGGCGGGGGTGAGCAGTTCTTC
CSVGQGGGEQFF
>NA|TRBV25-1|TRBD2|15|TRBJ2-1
TGTGCCAGCAGTGCGACTAGCGGAACATACAATGAGCAGTTCTTC
CASSATSGTYNEQFF
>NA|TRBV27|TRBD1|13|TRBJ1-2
TGTGCCAGCAGTGCACAGGGGGCGGAGGGCTACACCTTC
CASSAQGAEGYTF
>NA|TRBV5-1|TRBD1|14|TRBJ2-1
TGCGCCAGCAACCCAGGGGGTCCCCTCGATGAGCAGTTCTTC
CASNPGGPLDEQFF
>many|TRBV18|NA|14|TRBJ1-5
TGTGCCAGCTCACCAGACAATGGCGGTCAGCCCCAGCATTTT
CASSPDNGGQPQHF
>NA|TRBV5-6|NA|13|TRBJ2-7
TGTGCCAGCAGCAGCGTCGGGCTCCACGAGCAGTACTTC
CASSSVGLHEQYF
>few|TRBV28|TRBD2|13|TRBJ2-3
TGTGCCAGCAGTGGGGGGGGCACAGATACGCAGTATTTT
CASSGGGTDTQYF
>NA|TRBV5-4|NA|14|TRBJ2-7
TGTGCCAGCAAGGTGGACTACGGGGGCTACGAGCAGTACTTC
CASKVDYGGYEQYF
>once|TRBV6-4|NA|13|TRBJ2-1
TGTGCCAGCAGTGAAACTGACTTAGCTGGGAAGTTCTTC
CASSETDLAGKFF
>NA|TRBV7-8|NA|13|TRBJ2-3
TGTGCCAGCAGCCTTCATTACACAGATACGCAGTATTTT
CASSLHYTDTQYF
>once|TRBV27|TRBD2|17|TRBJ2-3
TGTGCCAGCCGTAGACTAGCGGGGGGATACTGGGGAGATACGCAGTATTTT
CASRRLAGGYWGDTQYF
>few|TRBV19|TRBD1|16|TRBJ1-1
TGTGCCAGTAGTATCTTCTCATCCGGGACAGAGACTGAAGCTTTCTTT
CASSIFSSGTETEAFF
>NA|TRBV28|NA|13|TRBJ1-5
TGTGCCACCCAGAGGCTCTATAATCAGCCCCAGCATTTT
CATQRLYNQPQHF
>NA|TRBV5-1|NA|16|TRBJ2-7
TGCGCCAGCAGCTTGGTTACTGGCTTAAAGGGTTACGAGCAGTACTTC
CASSLVTGLKGYEQYF
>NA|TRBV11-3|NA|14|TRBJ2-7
TGTGCCAGCAGCGGGGGGCCAGGGAGTTACGAGCAGTACTTC
CASSGGPGSYEQYF
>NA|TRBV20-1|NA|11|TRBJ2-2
TGCAGTGCTAGGAGGGCCGGGGAGCTGTTTTTT
CSARRAGELFF
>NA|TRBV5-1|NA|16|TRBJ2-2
TGCGCCAGCAGCGTTACGGGGTTTTGGAACACCGGGGAGCTGTTTTTT
CASSVTGFWNTGELFF
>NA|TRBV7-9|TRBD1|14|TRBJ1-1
TGTGCCAGCAGAACGACAGGGCGGTACACTGAAGCTTTCTTT
CASRTTGRYTEAFF
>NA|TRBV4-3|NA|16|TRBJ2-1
TGCGCCAGCAGCCAAGATTTGTGGGACCCGAACAATGAGCAGTTCTTC
CASSQDLWDPNNEQFF
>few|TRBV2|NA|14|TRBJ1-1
TGTGCCAGCAGTGAGGGGGGGTTCACCACTGAAGCTTTCTTT
CASSEGGFTTEAFF
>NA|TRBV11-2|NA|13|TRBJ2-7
TGTGCCAGCAGCTGGTTATGGACCTCTTCAACGTACTTC
CASSWLWTSSTYF
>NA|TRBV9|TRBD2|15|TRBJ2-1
TGTGCCAGCAGCGTAGGAGCGGGAGGGCACAATGAGCAGTTCTTC
CASSVGAGGHNEQFF
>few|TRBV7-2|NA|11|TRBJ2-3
TGTGCCAGCAGCCCCGCCGATACGCAGTATTTT
CASSPADTQYF
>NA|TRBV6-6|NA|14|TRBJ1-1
TGTGCCAGCAGTTCATCGGGGGAAAACACTGAAGCTTTCTTT
CASSSSGENTEAFF
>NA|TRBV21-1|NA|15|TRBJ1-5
TGTGCCAGCAGCGTCCGGGGCGCTAGCAATCAGCCCCAGCATTTT
CASSVRGASNQPQHF
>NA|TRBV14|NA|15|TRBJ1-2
TGTGCCAGCAGCCAAAAACAGGCCACCAACTATGGCTACACCTTC
CASSQKQATNYGYTF
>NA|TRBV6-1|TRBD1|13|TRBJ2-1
TGTGCCAGCAGTGAAGGGACAGGGAGGCAGCAGTTCTTC
CASSEGTGRQQFF
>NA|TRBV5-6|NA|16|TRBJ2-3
TGTGCCAGCAGTCGGTTAGGGTCGACGAGCACAGATACGCAGTATTTT
CASSRLGSTSTDTQYF
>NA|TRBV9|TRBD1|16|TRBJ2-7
TGTGCCAGCAGCGTTGGCCCGGGACAGGGGGCAGGGGAGCAGTACTTC
CASSVGPGQGAGEQYF
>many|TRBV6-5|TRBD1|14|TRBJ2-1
TGTGCCAGCAGTTCGGGGACAGAAGGCAATGAGCAGTTCTTC
CASSSGTEGNEQFF
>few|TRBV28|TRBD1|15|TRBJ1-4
TGTGCCAGCTCTAGGCAGGGGGCTCTTGGTGAAAAACTGTTTTTT
CASSRQGALGEKLFF
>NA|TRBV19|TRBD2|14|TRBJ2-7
TGTGCCAGTAGTACCCCCGGGGGGAACTACGAGCAGTACTTC
CASSTPGGNYEQYF
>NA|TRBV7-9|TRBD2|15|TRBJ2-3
TGTGCCAGCAGCCCACTAGCGGGAGGACCGGATACGCAGTATTTT
CASSPLAGGPDTQYF
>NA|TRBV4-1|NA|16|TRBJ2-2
TGCGCCAGCAGCCAAGATCACGGGAGTTGGACCGGGGAGCTGTTTTTT
CASSQDHGSWTGELFF
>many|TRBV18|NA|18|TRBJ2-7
TGTGCCAGCTCACCACCGGGGGACTTCTCCACTAAGATCTACGAGCAGTACTTC
CASSPPGDFSTKIYEQYF
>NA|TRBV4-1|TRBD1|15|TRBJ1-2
TGCGCCAGCAGCCAAGGACAGGGGGCTTCCTATGGCTACACCTTC
CASSQGQGASYGYTF
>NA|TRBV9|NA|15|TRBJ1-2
TGTGCCAGCAGCTCCCCCGCCTGGGGAAACTATGGCTACACCTTC
CASSSPAWGNYGYTF
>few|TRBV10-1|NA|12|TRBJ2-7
TGCGCCAGCAGTGACCCTACTTACGAGCAGTACTTC
CASSDPTYEQYF
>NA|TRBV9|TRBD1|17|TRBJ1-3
TGTGCCAGCAGCGGGAGGGGGGACAGATTGTTTGGAAACACCATATATTTT
CASSGRGDRLFGNTIYF
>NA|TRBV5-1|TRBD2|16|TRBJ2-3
TGCGCCAGCAGCTTCGGGACTAGCGGCCCTGGGGGTACGCAGTATTTT
CASSFGTSGPGGTQYF
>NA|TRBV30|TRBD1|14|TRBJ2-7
TGTGCCTGGGAAGGCGACAGGGGTGCATACGAGCAGTACTTC
CAWEGDRGAYEQYF
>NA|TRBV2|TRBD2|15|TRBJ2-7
TGTGCCAGCAGTGGTCTAGCGGGAGGATCCTACGAGCAGTACTTC
CASSGLAGGSYEQYF
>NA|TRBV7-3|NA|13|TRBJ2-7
TGTGCCAGCAGCCCCTCCCAAGGGAACGAGCAGTACTTC
CASSPSQGNEQYF